This T cell receptor (beta chain) emerged from a study of siplizumab effects on memory and regulatory T cells. The V gene's germline CDR1 is MNHNS and CDR2 SASEGT. CDR3 size: 13 residues. The germline V and J ends were trimmed by 4 bases and 7 bases, with 13 bases remaining between them. Assay used: immunoSEQ multiplex PCR; TCRdb lists only in-frame clones, some missing. This sample has 57,000 or so clones, with 65% to 80% found just once. The J gene is TRBJ2-5, the V gene TRBV6-1; possibly TRBD2 for D (5 bases). The material sequenced was memory CD4+ T cells sorted from blood. The receptor was derived from a human donor in good health. This CDR3 reads CASSVGLGGTQYF. CDR3 DNA sequence: TGTGCCAGCAGTGTCGGGCTAGGAGGGACCCAGTACTTC.